The T cell receptor beta chain under discussion was sequenced for a study of cytomegalovirus exposure and HLA in healthy donors. Study-wide points: A later analysis found common viral pathogens apparently linked to several of the most significant clusters. The study had only CMV serostatus as immune exposure information.

The CDR3 consists of 15 residues. With 3 bases removed from V and 1 base from J, the gap between germline ends came to 9 bases. Germline lookup yields CDR1 PRHDT and CDR2 FYEKMQ (reference sequence). Points on this clone: The antigen is undetermined.

The PCR ran on 60 Vbeta and 13 Jbeta primers. Only in-frame clones appear in the TCRdb table, and some are missing; sequencing was by immunoSEQ multiplex PCR. The table has around 130,000 clones, around four fifths seen once. The J gene is TRBJ2-2, the V gene TRBV13, with D unclear. Material: PBMCs. The receptor was isolated from a man aged 40-50 years in good health and CMV-seronegative. The CDR3 here is CASSLVGGNTGELFF. CDR3 nucleotides: TGTGCCAGCAGCTTGGTCGGCGGGAACACCGGGGAGCTGTTTTTT.